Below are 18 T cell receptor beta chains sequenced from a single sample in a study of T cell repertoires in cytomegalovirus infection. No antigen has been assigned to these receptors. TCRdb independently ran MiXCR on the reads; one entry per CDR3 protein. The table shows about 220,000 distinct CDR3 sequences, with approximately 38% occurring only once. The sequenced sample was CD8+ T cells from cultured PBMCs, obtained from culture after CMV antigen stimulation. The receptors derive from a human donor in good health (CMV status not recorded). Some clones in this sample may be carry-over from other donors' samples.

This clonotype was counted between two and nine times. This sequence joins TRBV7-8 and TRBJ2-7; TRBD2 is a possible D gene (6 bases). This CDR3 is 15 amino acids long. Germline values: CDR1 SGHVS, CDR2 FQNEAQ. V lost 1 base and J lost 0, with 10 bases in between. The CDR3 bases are TGTGCCAGCAGCTTAGTGGGTAGCGGCTCCTACGAGCAGTACTTC. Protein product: CASSLVGSGSYEQYF.

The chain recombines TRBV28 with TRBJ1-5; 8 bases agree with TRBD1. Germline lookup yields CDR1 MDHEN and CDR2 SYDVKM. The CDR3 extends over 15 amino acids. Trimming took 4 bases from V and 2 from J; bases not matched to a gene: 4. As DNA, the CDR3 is TGTGCCAGCAGTTCCCCGGGACAGGGCAATCAGCCCCAGCATTTT. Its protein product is CASSSPGQGNQPQHF. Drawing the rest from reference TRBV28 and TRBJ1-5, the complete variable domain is DVKVTQSSRYLVKRTGEKVFLECVQDMDHENMFWYRQDPGLGLRLIYFSYDVKMKEKGDIPEGYSVSREKKERFSLILESASTNQTSMYLCASSSPGQGNQPQHFGDGTRLSIL.

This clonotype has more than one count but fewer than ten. CDR3 in DNA: TGTGCCAGTTCCTCAGTCAGGGGGTCGAGCTCCTACGAGCAGTACTTC. Encoded protein: CASSSVRGSSSYEQYF. This chain joins TRBV19 and TRBJ2-7; 7 bases align to TRBD1. Germline-derived CDR1 and CDR2 are LNHDA and SQIVND (reference sequence). Unmatched junction bases numbered 13, after V lost 8 bases and J lost 0 bases. The CDR3 length is 16 residues.

CDR3 amino acids: CASTPRLAGVAEQYF. CDR3 coding DNA: TGTGCCAGCACCCCTAGACTAGCGGGAGTAGCCGAGCAGTACTTC. The chain recombines TRBV2 with TRBJ2-7, with 12 bases fitting TRBD2. The CDR3 has 15 residues. The J segment lost 6 bases and the V segment lost 7 bases, leaving 10 bases of the junction unmatched. The germline V gene has CDR1 SNHLY and CDR2 FYNNEI.

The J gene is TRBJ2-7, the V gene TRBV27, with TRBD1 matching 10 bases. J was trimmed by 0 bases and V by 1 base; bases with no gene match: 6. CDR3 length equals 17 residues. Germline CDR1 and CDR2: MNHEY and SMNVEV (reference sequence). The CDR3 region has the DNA TGTGCCAGCAGTTTATTCGGGACAGGGGCTAGCTCCTACGAGCAGTACTTC. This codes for CASSLFGTGASSYEQYF.

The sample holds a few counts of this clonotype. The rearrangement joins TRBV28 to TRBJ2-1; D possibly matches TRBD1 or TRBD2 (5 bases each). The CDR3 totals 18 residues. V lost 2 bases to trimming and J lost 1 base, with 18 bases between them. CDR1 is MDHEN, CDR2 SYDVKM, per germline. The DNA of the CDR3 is TGTGCCAGCAGTTTAGCCACGGGGTTCAGGGAATCCTACAATGAGCAGTTCTTC. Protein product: CASSLATGFRESYNEQFF. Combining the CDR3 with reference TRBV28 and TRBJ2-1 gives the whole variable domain DVKVTQSSRYLVKRTGEKVFLECVQDMDHENMFWYRQDPGLGLRLIYFSYDVKMKEKGDIPEGYSVSREKKERFSLILESASTNQTSMYLCASSLATGFRESYNEQFFGPGTRLTVL.

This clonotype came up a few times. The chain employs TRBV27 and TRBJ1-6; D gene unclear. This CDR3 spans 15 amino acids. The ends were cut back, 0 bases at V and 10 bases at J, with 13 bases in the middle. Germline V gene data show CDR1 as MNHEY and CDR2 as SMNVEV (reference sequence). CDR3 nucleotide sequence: TGTGCCAGCAGTTTATCAGGAGGGCTTGCATCACCCCTCCACTTT. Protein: CASSLSGGLASPLHF.

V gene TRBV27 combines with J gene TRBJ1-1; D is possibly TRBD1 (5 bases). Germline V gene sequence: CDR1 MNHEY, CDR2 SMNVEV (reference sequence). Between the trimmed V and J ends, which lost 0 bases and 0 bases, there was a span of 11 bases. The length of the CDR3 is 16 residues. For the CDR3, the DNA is TGTGCCAGCAGTTTATCCGGGGGTGGGATGAACACTGAAGCTTTCTTT. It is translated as CASSLSGGGMNTEAFF.

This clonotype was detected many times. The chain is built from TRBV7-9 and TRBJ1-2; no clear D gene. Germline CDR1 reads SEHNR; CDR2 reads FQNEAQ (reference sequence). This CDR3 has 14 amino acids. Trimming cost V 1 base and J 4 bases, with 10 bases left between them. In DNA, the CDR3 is TGTGCCAGCAGCTTAGGACGTTTTGGCTATGGCTACACCTTC. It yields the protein CASSLGRFGYGYTF. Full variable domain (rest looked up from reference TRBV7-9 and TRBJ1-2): DTGVSQNPRHKITKRGQNVTFRCDPISEHNRLYWYRQTLGQGPEFLTYFQNEAQLEKSRLLSDRFSAERPKGSFSTLEIQRTEQGDSAMYLCASSLGRFGYGYTFGSGTRLTVV.

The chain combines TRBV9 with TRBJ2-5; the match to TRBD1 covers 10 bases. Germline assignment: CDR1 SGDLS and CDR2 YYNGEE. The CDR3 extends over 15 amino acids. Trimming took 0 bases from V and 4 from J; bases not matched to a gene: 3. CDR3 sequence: CASSVEGTGVETQYF. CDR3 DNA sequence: TGTGCCAGCAGCGTAGAAGGGACAGGGGTAGAGACCCAGTACTTC.

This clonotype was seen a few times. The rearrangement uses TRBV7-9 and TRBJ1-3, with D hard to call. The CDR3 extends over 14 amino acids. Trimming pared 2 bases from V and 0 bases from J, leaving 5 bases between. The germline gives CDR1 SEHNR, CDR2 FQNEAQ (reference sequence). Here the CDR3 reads CASSLHLSGNTIYF. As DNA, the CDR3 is TGTGCCAGCAGCTTACATCTCTCTGGAAACACCATATATTTT.

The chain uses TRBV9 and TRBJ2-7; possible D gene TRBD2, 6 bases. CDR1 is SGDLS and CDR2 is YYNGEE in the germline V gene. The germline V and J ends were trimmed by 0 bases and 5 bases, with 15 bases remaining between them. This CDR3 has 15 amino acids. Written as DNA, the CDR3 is TGTGCCAGCAGCGTAGCTACGTCGGGGGTAGACGAGCAGTACTTC. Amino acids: CASSVATSGVDEQYF.

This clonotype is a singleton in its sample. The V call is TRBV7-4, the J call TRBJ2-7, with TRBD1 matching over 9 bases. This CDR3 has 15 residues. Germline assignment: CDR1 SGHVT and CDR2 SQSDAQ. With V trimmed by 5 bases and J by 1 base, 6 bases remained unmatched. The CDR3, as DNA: TGTGCCAGCAGCCCCGACAGGGGGGCATCCTACGAGCAGTACTTC. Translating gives CASSPDRGASYEQYF.

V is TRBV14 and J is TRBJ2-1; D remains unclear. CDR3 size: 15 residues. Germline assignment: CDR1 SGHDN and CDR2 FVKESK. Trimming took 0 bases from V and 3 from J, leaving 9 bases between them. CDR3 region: CASSQETVNYNEQFF. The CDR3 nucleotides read TGTGCCAGCAGCCAAGAAACAGTTAACTACAATGAGCAGTTCTTC.

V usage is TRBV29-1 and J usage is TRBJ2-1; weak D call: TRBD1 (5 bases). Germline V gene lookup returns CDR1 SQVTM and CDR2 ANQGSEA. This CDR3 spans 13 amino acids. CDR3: CSPRGSSYNEQFF. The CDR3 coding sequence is TGCAGTCCTAGGGGAAGCTCCTACAATGAGCAGTTCTTC.

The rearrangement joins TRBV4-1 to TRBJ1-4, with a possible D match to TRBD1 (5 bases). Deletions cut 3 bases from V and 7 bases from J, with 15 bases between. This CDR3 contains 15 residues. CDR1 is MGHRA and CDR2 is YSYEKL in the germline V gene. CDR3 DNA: TGCGCCAGCAGCCAGGGGCCCGGGGGGAGTGAAAAACTGTTTTTT. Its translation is CASSQGPGGSEKLFF.

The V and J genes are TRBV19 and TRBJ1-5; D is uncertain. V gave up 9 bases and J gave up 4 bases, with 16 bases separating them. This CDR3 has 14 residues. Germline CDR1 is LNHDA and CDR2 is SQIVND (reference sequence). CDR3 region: CASTGWEANQPQHF. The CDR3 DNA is TGTGCCAGCACTGGATGGGAAGCGAATCAGCCCCAGCATTTT.

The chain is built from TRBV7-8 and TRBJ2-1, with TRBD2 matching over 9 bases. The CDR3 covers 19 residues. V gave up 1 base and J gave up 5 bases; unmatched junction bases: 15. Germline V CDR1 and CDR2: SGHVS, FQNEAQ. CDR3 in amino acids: CASSLDRTSDGSAHNEQFF. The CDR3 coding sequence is TGTGCCAGCAGCTTAGACCGGACTAGCGATGGTTCCGCCCACAATGAGCAGTTCTTC.